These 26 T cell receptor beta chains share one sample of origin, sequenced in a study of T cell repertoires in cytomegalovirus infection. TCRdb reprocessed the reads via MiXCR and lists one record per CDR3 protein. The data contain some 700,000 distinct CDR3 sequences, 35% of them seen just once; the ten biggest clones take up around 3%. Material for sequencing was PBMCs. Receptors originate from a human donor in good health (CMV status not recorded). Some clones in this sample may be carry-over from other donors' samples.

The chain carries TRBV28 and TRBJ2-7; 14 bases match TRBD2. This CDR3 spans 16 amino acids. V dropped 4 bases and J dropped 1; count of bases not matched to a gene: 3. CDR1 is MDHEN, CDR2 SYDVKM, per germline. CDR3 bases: TGTGCCAGCAGTTCCGGGACTAGCGGGAGATCCTACGAGCAGTACTTC. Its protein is CASSSGTSGRSYEQYF.

CDR3 residues: CASSIEAMGYNEQFF. Here the CDR3 DNA reads TGTGCCAGTAGTATAGAAGCGATGGGGTACAATGAGCAGTTCTTC. The V call is TRBV19, the J call TRBJ2-1; D remains ambiguous. CDR1 is LNHDA and CDR2 is SQIVND in the germline V gene (reference sequence). Trimming pared 0 bases from V and 4 bases from J, leaving 10 bases between. CDR3 length equals 15 residues.

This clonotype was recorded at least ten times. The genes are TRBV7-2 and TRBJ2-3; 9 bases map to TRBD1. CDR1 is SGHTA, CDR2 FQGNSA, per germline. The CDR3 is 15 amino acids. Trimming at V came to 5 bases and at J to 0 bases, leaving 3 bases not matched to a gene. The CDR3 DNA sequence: TGTGCCAGCAGCACACAGGGGGCAAGCACAGATACGCAGTATTTT. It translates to CASSTQGASTDTQYF.

The CDR3: CASSQDRGGYEQYF. CDR3 coding DNA: TGTGCCAGCAGCCAAGATCGGGGAGGGTACGAGCAGTACTTC. V usage is TRBV4-2 and J usage is TRBJ2-7; 7 positions match TRBD2. The CDR3 is 14 residues long. J lost 4 bases, V lost 0 bases, and 3 bases had no gene match. CDR1 is LGHNA, CDR2 YNFKEQ, per germline.

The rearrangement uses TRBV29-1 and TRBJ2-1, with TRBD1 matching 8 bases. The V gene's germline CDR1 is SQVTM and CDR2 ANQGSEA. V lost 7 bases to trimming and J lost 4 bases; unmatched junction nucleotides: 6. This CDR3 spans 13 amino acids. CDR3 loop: CSARDRNYNEQFF. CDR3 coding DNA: TGCAGCGCCCGGGACAGGAATTACAATGAGCAGTTCTTC.

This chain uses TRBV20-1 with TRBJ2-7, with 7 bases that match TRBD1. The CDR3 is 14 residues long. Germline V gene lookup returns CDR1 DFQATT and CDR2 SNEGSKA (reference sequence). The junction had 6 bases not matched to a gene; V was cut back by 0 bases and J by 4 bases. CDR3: CSARDEQGKYEQYF. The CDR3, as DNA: TGCAGTGCTAGAGACGAACAGGGGAAATACGAGCAGTACTTC.

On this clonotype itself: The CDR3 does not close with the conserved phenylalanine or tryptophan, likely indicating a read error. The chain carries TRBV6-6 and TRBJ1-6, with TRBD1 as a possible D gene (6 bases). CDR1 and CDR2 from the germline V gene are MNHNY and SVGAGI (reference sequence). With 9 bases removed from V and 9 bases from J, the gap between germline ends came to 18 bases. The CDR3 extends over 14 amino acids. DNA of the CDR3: TGTGCCAGAAGGCCTCGGGACAAAGGTTCACCCCTCCACTGT. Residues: CARRPRDKGSPLHC.

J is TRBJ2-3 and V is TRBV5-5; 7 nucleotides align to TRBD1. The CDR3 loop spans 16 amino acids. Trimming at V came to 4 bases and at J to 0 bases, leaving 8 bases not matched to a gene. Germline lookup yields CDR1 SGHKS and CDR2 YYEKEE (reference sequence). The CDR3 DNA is TGTGCCAGCAGCGGTGAGACAGGGCTAAGCACAGATACGCAGTATTTT. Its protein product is CASSGETGLSTDTQYF.

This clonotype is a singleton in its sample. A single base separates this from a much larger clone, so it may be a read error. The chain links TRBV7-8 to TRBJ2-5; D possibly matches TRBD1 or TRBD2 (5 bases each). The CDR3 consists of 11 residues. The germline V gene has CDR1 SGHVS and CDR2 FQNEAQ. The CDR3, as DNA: TGTGCCAGCAGCTTAGAGGGGACCCATTACTTC. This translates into CASSLEGTHYF.

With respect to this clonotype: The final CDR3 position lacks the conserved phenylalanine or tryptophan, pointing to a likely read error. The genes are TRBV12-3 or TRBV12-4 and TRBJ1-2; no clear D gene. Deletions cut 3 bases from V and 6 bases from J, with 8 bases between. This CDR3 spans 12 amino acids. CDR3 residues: CASSFLSHGYTL. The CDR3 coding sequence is TGTGCCAGCAGTTTCCTATCTCATGGCTACACCTTA.

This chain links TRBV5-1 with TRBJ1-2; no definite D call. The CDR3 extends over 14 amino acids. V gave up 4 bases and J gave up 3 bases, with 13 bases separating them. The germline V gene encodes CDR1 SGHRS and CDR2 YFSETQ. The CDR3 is CASSRGNRDYGYTF. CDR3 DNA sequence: TGCGCCAGCAGCCGTGGGAACCGAGACTATGGCTACACCTTC.

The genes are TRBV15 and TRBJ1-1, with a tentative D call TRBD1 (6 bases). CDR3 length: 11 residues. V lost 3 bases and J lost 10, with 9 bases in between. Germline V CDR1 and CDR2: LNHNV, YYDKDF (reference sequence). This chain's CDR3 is CATSSTGSAFF. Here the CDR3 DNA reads TGTGCCACCAGCAGCACAGGGTCAGCTTTCTTT.

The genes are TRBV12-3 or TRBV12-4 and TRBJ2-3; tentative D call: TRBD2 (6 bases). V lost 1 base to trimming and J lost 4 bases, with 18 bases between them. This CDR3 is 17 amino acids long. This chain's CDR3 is CASSLVLGRMVADTQYF. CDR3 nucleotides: TGTGCCAGCAGTTTAGTTCTGGGGAGGATGGTAGCAGATACGCAGTATTTT.

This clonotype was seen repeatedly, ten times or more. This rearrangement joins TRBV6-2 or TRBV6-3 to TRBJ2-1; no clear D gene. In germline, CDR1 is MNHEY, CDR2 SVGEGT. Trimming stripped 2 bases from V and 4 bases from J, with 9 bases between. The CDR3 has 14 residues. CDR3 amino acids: CASSYLSRYNEQFF. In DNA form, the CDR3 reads TGTGCCAGCAGTTACCTCTCGCGGTACAATGAGCAGTTCTTC.

CDR3 region: CASSLRGTTNEKLFF. In DNA form, the CDR3 reads TGTGCCAGCAGCTTGAGGGGTACAACTAATGAAAAACTGTTTTTT. The chain recombines TRBV11-2 with TRBJ1-4; TRBD1 is a possible D gene (5 bases). This CDR3 region has 15 residues. Trimming took off 3 bases at V and 0 bases at J, with 8 bases between the two ends. Germline assignment: CDR1 SGHAT and CDR2 FQNNGV. The full variable domain, in which reference TRBV11-2 and TRBJ1-4 provide the parts outside the CDR3, is EAGVAQSPRYKIIEKRQSVAFWCNPISGHATLYWYQQILGQGPKLLIQFQNNGVVDDSQLPKDRFSAERLKGVDSTLKIQPAKLEDSAVYLCASSLRGTTNEKLFFGSGTQLSVL.

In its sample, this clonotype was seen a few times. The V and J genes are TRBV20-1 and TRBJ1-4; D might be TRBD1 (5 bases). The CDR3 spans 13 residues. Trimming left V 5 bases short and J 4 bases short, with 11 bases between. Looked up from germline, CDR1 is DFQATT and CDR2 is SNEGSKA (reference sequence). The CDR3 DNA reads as TGCAGTGCTCTTCGGGGCCTTAATGAAAAACTGTTTTTT. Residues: CSALRGLNEKLFF.

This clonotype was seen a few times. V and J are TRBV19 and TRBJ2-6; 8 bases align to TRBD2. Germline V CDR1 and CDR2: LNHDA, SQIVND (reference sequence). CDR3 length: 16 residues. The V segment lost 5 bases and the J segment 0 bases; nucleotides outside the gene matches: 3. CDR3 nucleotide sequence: TGTGCCAGTAGTCCCAGCGGGGGCTCTGGGGCCAACGTCCTGACTTTC. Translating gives CASSPSGGSGANVLTF.

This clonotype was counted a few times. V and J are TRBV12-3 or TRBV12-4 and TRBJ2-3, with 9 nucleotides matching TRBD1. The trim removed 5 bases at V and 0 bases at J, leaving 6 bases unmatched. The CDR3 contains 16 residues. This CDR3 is CASSSGQGISTDTQYF. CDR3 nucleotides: TGTGCCAGCAGTAGTGGACAGGGGATTAGCACAGATACGCAGTATTTT.

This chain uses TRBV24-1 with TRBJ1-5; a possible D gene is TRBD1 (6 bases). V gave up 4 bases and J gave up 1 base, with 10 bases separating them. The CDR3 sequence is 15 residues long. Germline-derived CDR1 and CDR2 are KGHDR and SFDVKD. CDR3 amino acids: CATSDRTGSNQPQHF. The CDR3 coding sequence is TGTGCCACCAGTGACCGTACAGGGAGCAATCAGCCCCAGCATTTT.

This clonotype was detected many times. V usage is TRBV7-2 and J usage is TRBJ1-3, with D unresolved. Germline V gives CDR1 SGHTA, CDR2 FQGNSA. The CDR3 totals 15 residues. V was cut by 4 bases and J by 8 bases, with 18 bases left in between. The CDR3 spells CASSSSVSAMDTIYF. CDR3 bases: TGTGCCAGCAGCTCCTCGGTCTCTGCAATGGACACCATATATTTT.

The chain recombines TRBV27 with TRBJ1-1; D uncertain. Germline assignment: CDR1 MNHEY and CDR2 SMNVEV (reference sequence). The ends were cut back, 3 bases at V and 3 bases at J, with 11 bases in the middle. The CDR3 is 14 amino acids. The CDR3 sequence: CASSFSEAYTEAFF. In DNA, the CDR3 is TGTGCCAGCAGTTTTTCGGAGGCGTACACTGAAGCTTTCTTT.

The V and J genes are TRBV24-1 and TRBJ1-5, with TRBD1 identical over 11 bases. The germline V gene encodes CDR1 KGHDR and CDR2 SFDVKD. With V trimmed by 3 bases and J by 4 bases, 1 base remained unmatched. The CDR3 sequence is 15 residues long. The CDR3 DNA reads TGTGCCACCAGTGATGGACAGGGGGCGAATCAGCCCCAGCATTTT. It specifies CATSDGQGANQPQHF.

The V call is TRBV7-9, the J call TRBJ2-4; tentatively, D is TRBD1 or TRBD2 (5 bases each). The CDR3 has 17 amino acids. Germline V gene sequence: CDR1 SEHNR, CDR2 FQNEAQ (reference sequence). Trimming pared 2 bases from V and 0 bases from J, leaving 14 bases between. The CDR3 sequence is CASSLRDGFLAKNIQYF. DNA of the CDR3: TGTGCCAGCAGCTTACGGGACGGCTTCTTAGCCAAAAACATTCAGTACTTC.

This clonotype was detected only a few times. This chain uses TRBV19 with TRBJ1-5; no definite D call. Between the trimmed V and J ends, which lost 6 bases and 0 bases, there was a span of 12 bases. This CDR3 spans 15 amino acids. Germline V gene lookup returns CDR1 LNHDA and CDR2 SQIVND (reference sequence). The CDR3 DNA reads TGTGCCAGTAGCCAAGGGTCCTTTAGCAATCAGCCCCAGCATTTT. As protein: CASSQGSFSNQPQHF.

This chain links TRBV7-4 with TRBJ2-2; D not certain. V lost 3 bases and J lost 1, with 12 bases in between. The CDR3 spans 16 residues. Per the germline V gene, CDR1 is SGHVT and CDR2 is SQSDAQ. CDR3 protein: CASSFGSRRNTGELFF. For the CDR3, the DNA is TGTGCCAGCAGCTTCGGATCTCGACGGAACACCGGGGAGCTGTTTTTT.

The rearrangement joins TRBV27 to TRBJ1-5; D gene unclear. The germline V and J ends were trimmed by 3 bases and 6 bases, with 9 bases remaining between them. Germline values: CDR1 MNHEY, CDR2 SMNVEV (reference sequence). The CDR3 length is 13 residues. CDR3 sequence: CASSFGFSQPQHF. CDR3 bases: TGTGCCAGCAGTTTCGGGTTTTCTCAGCCCCAGCATTTT.